This passage covers 20 T cell receptor beta chains from one sample sequenced in a study of T cell repertoires in cytomegalovirus infection. Their target antigens are unknown. TCRdb fed the reads into MiXCR, producing one record per CDR3 protein. The data hold some 99,000 distinct CDR3 sequences, with 25% to 35% observed a single time. Sequences were derived from CD8+ T cells from cultured PBMCs, sampled from culture after CMV antigen stimulation. These receptors all come from a human donor in good health (CMV status not recorded). Some clones in this sample may be carry-over from other donors' samples.

The V gene is TRBV7-3, the J gene TRBJ1-1; no clear D gene. Trimming took off 1 base at V and 6 bases at J, with 15 bases between the two ends. This CDR3 comprises 15 residues. Germline V gives CDR1 SGHTA, CDR2 FQGTGA. CDR3 coding DNA: TGTGCCAGCAGCTTAATGGTTGGGTCAAACGCTGAAGCTTTCTTT. Amino acid sequence: CASSLMVGSNAEAFF. Variable domain in full (rest from reference TRBV7-3 and TRBJ1-1): GAGVSQTPSNKVTEKGKYVELRCDPISGHTALYWYRQSLGQGPEFLIYFQGTGAADDSGLPNDRFFAVRPEGSVSTLKIQRTERGDSAVYLCASSLMVGSNAEAFFGQGTRLTVV.

The sample holds one count of this clonotype. The chain combines TRBV20-1 with TRBJ1-1, with a possible D match to TRBD1 (6 bases). Trimming pared 4 bases from V and 0 bases from J, leaving 12 bases between. CDR1 is DFQATT, CDR2 SNEGSKA, per germline (reference sequence). This CDR3 spans 14 amino acids. The CDR3 sequence: CSANQGIMNTEAFF. DNA for the CDR3: TGCAGTGCTAATCAGGGGATTATGAACACTGAAGCTTTCTTT.

The chain joins TRBV12-3 or TRBV12-4 to TRBJ2-7; 10 bases are shared with TRBD1. The V segment lost 1 base and the J segment 6 bases; nucleotides outside the gene matches: 3. This CDR3 has 14 amino acids. DNA of the CDR3: TGTGCCAGCAGTTTAGGACAGGGGGCGGGCGAGCAGTACTTC. Encoded protein: CASSLGQGAGEQYF.

In this sample, this clonotype turned up a few times. The J gene is TRBJ1-2, the V gene TRBV12-3 or TRBV12-4; D perhaps matches TRBD1 (5 bases). This CDR3 is built from 13 residues. Trimming pared 1 base from V and 3 bases from J, leaving 6 bases between. The CDR3: CASSLVGDYGYTF. CDR3 bases: TGTGCCAGCAGTTTAGTGGGGGACTATGGCTACACCTTC.

This clonotype was picked up a small number of times. V and J are TRBV10-3 and TRBJ2-1; a possible D gene is TRBD2 (6 bases). The germline gives CDR1 ENHRY, CDR2 SYGVKD. This CDR3 is 16 amino acids long. V lost 4 bases and J 2 bases, leaving 15 bases between the germline ends. CDR3 loop: CAISATGTGAYNEQFF. The CDR3 region has the DNA TGTGCCATCAGTGCAACCGGGACTGGGGCCTACAATGAGCAGTTCTTC.

V is TRBV19 and J is TRBJ1-6, with TRBD1 as a possible D gene (6 bases). This CDR3 is 15 amino acids long. Trimming took 5 bases from V and 6 from J, leaving 14 bases between them. Germline CDR1 and CDR2: LNHDA and SQIVND (reference sequence). CDR3 loop: CASSEQGEGNSPLHF. The CDR3 DNA follows: TGTGCCAGTAGTGAACAGGGCGAGGGTAATTCACCCCTCCACTTT.

This clonotype was detected a few times. The chain uses TRBV12-3 or TRBV12-4 and TRBJ2-4; 7 bases match TRBD1. This CDR3 is 12 amino acids long. After removal of 8 bases from V and 5 bases from J, the junction contained 3 bases not matched to a gene. The CDR3, as DNA: TGTGCCAGCCGGGACAGAGAAAACATTCAGTACTTC. Translation gives CASRDRENIQYF.

The V and J genes are TRBV12-3 or TRBV12-4 and TRBJ2-3; D is unclear. Trimming pared 4 bases from V and 5 bases from J, leaving 4 bases between. The CDR3 loop spans 11 amino acids. Written as DNA, the CDR3 is TGTGCCAGCAGTTACCAAGATACGCAGTATTTT. The encoded protein is CASSYQDTQYF.

The sample holds many counts of this clonotype. The chain couples TRBV7-8 to TRBJ2-1; D may be TRBD2 (5 bases). CDR3 length equals 16 residues. Per germline, CDR1 SGHVS and CDR2 FQNEAQ. Trimming removed 4 bases from V and 0 bases from J, with 13 bases in between. The CDR3 spells CASSSTAASSYNEQFF. DNA for the CDR3: TGTGCCAGCAGCTCAACAGCGGCTAGCTCCTACAATGAGCAGTTCTTC.

The genes are TRBV20-1 and TRBJ2-1, with 11 bases lining up with TRBD1. The junction had 4 bases not matched to a gene; V was cut back by 6 bases and J by 6 bases. The CDR3 covers 13 residues. Per germline, CDR1 DFQATT and CDR2 SNEGSKA (reference sequence). The CDR3 DNA reads TGCAGTGCCGGGACAGGGGGTTCCAATGAGCAGTTCTTC. Protein sequence: CSAGTGGSNEQFF.

This clonotype was seen a few times. The V gene is TRBV3-1, the J gene TRBJ2-3, with 7 bases fitting TRBD2. The CDR3 runs 15 residues. J was trimmed by 2 bases and V by 1 base; bases with no gene match: 3. Per the germline V gene, CDR1 is LGHDT and CDR2 is YNNKEL (reference sequence). The CDR3 loop is CASSQGDYDTDTQYF. The CDR3 DNA sequence: TGTGCCAGCAGCCAAGGGGACTACGACACAGATACGCAGTATTTT.

The chain joins TRBV12-3 or TRBV12-4 to TRBJ2-1; possible D gene TRBD1, 5 bases. There are 12 residues in the CDR3. Trimming removed 6 bases from V and 8 bases from J, with 11 bases in between. The CDR3 spells CASRKGLDEQFF. The CDR3 region has the DNA TGTGCCAGCAGAAAGGGGCTAGATGAGCAGTTCTTC.

The CDR3 is CASSPILRDTYQETQYF. As DNA, the CDR3 is TGCGCCAGCAGCCCAATCCTCCGGGACACCTACCAAGAGACCCAGTACTTC. The chain recombines TRBV4-1 with TRBJ2-5; D is possibly TRBD1 (6 bases). The ends were cut back, 4 bases at V and 0 bases at J, with 18 bases in the middle. This CDR3 comprises 17 residues. The V gene's germline CDR1 is MGHRA and CDR2 YSYEKL.

The rearrangement uses TRBV6-4 and TRBJ2-1; D call uncertain. The V and J ends lost 3 bases and 7 bases respectively, with 19 bases between them. The CDR3 sequence is 16 residues long. Germline V gene sequence: CDR1 MRHNA, CDR2 SNTAGT. The DNA for the CDR3 is TGTGCCAGCAGTGAATTCTTTCCAGCTGTGGTGAATGAGCAGTTCTTC. Translation gives CASSEFFPAVVNEQFF.

This clonotype appeared a few times. The chain couples TRBV7-9 to TRBJ2-2; unclear D gene. The germline V and J ends were trimmed by 2 bases and 7 bases, with 5 bases remaining between them. This CDR3 has 12 residues. From germline, CDR1 is SEHNR and CDR2 FQNEAQ (reference sequence). CDR3 in DNA: TGTGCCAGCAGCTTACCCGGCGGGGAGCTGTTTTTT. It is translated as CASSLPGGELFF.

The V call is TRBV7-6, the J call TRBJ2-1, with 11 bases identical to TRBD2. The germline CDR1 and CDR2 sequences are SGHVS and FNYEAQ. The CDR3 is 17 residues long. The V segment lost 5 bases and the J segment 3 bases; nucleotides outside the gene matches: 9. Written as DNA, the CDR3 is TGTGCCAGCAGCGCGGGGACTAGCGGTGTTGTCTACAATGAGCAGTTCTTC. Translation gives CASSAGTSGVVYNEQFF.

The sample holds a few counts of this clonotype. The genes are TRBV6-5 and TRBJ2-1, with D possibly matching TRBD2 (5 bases). This CDR3 contains 13 residues. Germline-derived CDR1 and CDR2 are MNHEY and SVGAGI. Between the trimmed V and J ends, which lost 4 bases and 4 bases, there was a span of 8 bases. In DNA form, the CDR3 reads TGTGCCAGCAGTTTAGACTATTACAATGAGCAGTTCTTC. Translating it yields CASSLDYYNEQFF.

The chain couples TRBV7-9 to TRBJ2-4; perhaps TRBD2 as D (5 bases). The V and J ends lost 5 bases and 3 bases respectively, with 14 bases between them. Germline CDR1 is SEHNR and CDR2 is FQNEAQ (reference sequence). The CDR3 extends over 15 amino acids. The CDR3 nucleotides read TGTGCCAGCAGCGCCGCCTGGGAGAACAAAAACATTCAGTACTTC. Protein sequence: CASSAAWENKNIQYF.

The V call is TRBV4-1, the J call TRBJ1-1; no clear D. V shed 8 bases and J shed 8 bases, with 9 bases lying between them. The CDR3 totals 10 residues. Germline loops: CDR1 MGHRA, CDR2 YSYEKL. CDR3 protein: CASGNGEAFF. The CDR3 region has the DNA TGCGCCAGCGGGAACGGAGAAGCTTTCTTT.

The genes are TRBV19 and TRBJ2-6, with 7 bases identical to TRBD1. Trimming at V came to 0 bases and at J to 1 base, leaving 9 bases not matched to a gene. CDR3 size: 19 residues. Germline CDR1 LNHDA, CDR2 SQIVND (reference sequence). The CDR3 spells CASSIDWGQGESGANVLTF. DNA for the CDR3: TGTGCCAGTAGTATAGATTGGGGGCAGGGGGAGTCTGGGGCCAACGTCCTGACTTTC.